The 5 T cell receptor beta chains reported below all come from one sample, sequenced in a study of blood T cell repertoires in COVID-19. This table comes from immunoSEQ multiplex PCR, and its TCRdb copy is limited to in-frame clones, with some not included. The data show over 150,000 clones, approximately 84% seen once. Sequencing used PBMCs or T cells enriched from blood (not recorded which). The receptors stem from a woman aged 30 to 39 who had recovered from COVID-19.

This clone was counted at least ten times. V is TRBV2 and J is TRBJ1-6, with 7 bases lining up with TRBD1. Germline V gives CDR1 SNHLY, CDR2 FYNNEI. The J segment lost 8 bases and the V segment lost 6 bases, leaving 4 bases of the junction unmatched. The CDR3 spans 13 residues. CDR3 loop: CASSETGYSPLHF. The CDR3 DNA sequence: TGTGCCAGCAGCGAGACAGGGTATTCACCCCTCCACTTT.

The chain combines TRBV2 with TRBJ2-3; no clear D gene. Germline assignment: CDR1 SNHLY and CDR2 FYNNEI. Between the trimmed V and J ends, which lost 4 bases and 1 base, there was a span of 9 bases. The CDR3 has 14 amino acids. The CDR3 region has the DNA TGTGCCAGCAGTGCCCAGGCTCGCACAGATACGCAGTATTTT. Translated: CASSAQARTDTQYF.

The chain combines TRBV18 with TRBJ1-2; 7 bases match TRBD1. Germline CDR1 KGHSH, CDR2 LQKENI. After removal of 3 bases from V and 3 bases from J, the junction contained 10 bases not matched to a gene. The CDR3 sequence is 16 residues long. The DNA for the CDR3 is TGTGCCAGCTCACCGATAGTGTCGACAGGGTACTATGGCTACACCTTC. As protein: CASSPIVSTGYYGYTF.

The V call is TRBV4-1, the J call TRBJ2-1; D might be TRBD2 (5 bases). Germline CDR1 and CDR2: MGHRA and YSYEKL. Trimming took off 4 bases at V and 10 bases at J, with 14 bases between the two ends. The CDR3 contains 13 residues. CDR3 sequence: CASSRLLQREQFF. As DNA, the CDR3 is TGCGCCAGCAGCCGCCTCTTGCAGCGGGAGCAGTTCTTC.

This clone came up a few times. This chain uses TRBV7-8 with TRBJ2-6, with 10 bases that match TRBD2. After removal of 6 bases from V and 1 base from J, the junction contained 9 bases not matched to a gene. Germline CDR1 SGHVS, CDR2 FQNEAQ. CDR3 size: 18 residues. The CDR3 sequence is CASSLRLAGESGANVLTF. In DNA, the CDR3 is TGTGCCAGCAGTCTAAGGCTAGCGGGGGAGTCTGGGGCCAACGTCCTGACTTTC.